These T cell receptor beta chains were read from a single sample in a study of cytomegalovirus exposure and HLA in healthy donors. Clones were sequenced by immunoSEQ multiplex PCR, and TCRdb holds only the in-frame ones, with some missing. The data hold 170,000 or so clones, with around 80% observed a single time. The sample taken for sequencing was PBMCs. The receptors derive from a woman in her fifties or sixties in good health and CMV-seronegative. CDR3s include the opening cysteine and the closing phenylalanine or tryptophan. Fields, in order: clone size, D gene, J gene, V gene, CDR3 DNA, CDR3 protein. The D gene is left open where the match is weak. Rows may omit the clone size; those that give it use once, few, many or a size class.

-	-	TRBJ2-7	TRBV14	TGTGCCAGCAGCCAAGTGGGGCGTGGGTTTAACGAGCAGTACTTC	CASSQVGRGFNEQYF
-	TRBD2	TRBJ2-5	TRBV7-7	TGTGCCAGCAGCTTAGTAACTAGCGGGATATGGGAGACCCAGTACTTC	CASSLVTSGIWETQYF
-	TRBD1	TRBJ2-1	TRBV7-8	TGTGCCAGCAGCCTCGGACAGGCGACCTCCCTTGACAATGAGCAGTTCTTC	CASSLGQATSLDNEQFF
once	TRBD2	TRBJ2-3	TRBV28	TGTGCCAGCATAGGGTCTAGCGGGAGTCGCACAGATACGCAGTATTTT	CASIGSSGSRTDTQYF
-	-	TRBJ2-1	TRBV4-1	TGCGCCAGCAGCCAAGTTCCTCGACTGAACAATGAGCAGTTCTTC	CASSQVPRLNNEQFF
-	-	TRBJ1-2	TRBV28	TGTGCCAGCAGTGGGAGGACCCGCCCCTCGGTTGGCTACACCTTC	CASSGRTRPSVGYTF
-	TRBD1	TRBJ1-2	TRBV28	TGTGCCAGCAGTCCTCGAGTTCAGGGGGCTGCCTATGGCTACACCTTC	CASSPRVQGAAYGYTF
-	-	TRBJ1-1	TRBV10-3	TGTGCCATCAGCCAGGAAGACACTGAAGCTTTCTTT	CAISQEDTEAFF
few	TRBD1	TRBJ2-5	TRBV10-1	TGCGCCAGCAGTGATCGAACCGGGACAGGGGGCGCGGAGGAGACCCAGTACTTC	CASSDRTGTGGAEETQYF
-	-	TRBJ1-2	TRBV6-5	TGTGCCAGCAGAAGCCACGGGGGGATCTATGGCTACACCTTC	CASRSHGGIYGYTF
once	TRBD1	TRBJ2-1	TRBV5-1	TGCGCCAGCAGCACCTCTCCCCCCGGGACAGGGATTAATGAGCAGTTCTTC	CASSTSPPGTGINEQFF
-	-	TRBJ1-2	TRBV10-2	TGCGCCAGCAGTGAGCTCATACCTGGGCTCTATGGCTACACCTTC	CASSELIPGLYGYTF
-	TRBD1	TRBJ2-5	TRBV5-4	TGTGCCAGCAGCGAGATTGGACAGGGGACCAAAGAGACCCAGTACTTC	CASSEIGQGTKETQYF
-	TRBD1	TRBJ1-5	TRBV2	TGTGCCAGCAGTCCCCAGACAGGGGTCGATCAGCCCCAGCATTTT	CASSPQTGVDQPQHF
-	-	TRBJ2-2	TRBV5-1	TGCGCCAGCAGCCTCTCCGGGGAGCTGTTTTTT	CASSLSGELFF
-	-	TRBJ2-3	TRBV6-5	TGTGCCAGCGGAAAACTAGCCCGCACAGATACGCAGTATTTT	CASGKLARTDTQYF
-	TRBD2	TRBJ2-3	TRBV14	TGTGCCAGCAGCCCCCTTGCGGGAGCGGGCACAGATACGCAGTATTTT	CASSPLAGAGTDTQYF
once	TRBD1	TRBJ1-2	TRBV15	TGTGCCACCAGCAGTGAACCCAGACAGGGGATCAACTATGGCTACACCTTC	CATSSEPRQGINYGYTF
-	TRBD2	TRBJ2-3	TRBV2	TGTGCCAGCAGAAGGGAGGGAAATCCGCAGTATTTT	CASRREGNPQYF
-	TRBD2	TRBJ2-1	TRBV9	TGTGCCAGCAGCGGGGACCTAGCGGGTTTTAATGAGCAGTTCTTC	CASSGDLAGFNEQFF
-	TRBD1	TRBJ2-7	TRBV28	TGTGCCAGCAGAGGGACAGGGCCCTACGAGCAGTACTTC	CASRGTGPYEQYF
once	TRBD1	TRBJ2-1	TRBV9	TGTGCCAGTAGTCGACAGGGCTCCTACAATGAGCAGTTCTTC	CASSRQGSYNEQFF
-	-	TRBJ1-2	TRBV15	TGTGCCACCAGCATAGGTTTTGGGGGCGTCAGCTATGGCTACACCTTC	CATSIGFGGVSYGYTF
-	-	TRBJ2-1	TRBV7-6	TGTGCCAGCAGCTCAGGACTTGGGGAGCAGTTCTTC	CASSSGLGEQFF
-	TRBD1	TRBJ1-1	TRBV27	TGTGCCAGCAGTTTAACAGGGGGCTTGAACACTGAAGCTTTCTTT	CASSLTGGLNTEAFF
-	-	TRBJ1-2	TRBV2	TGTGCCAGCAGTGTCGATTCGGGGGGAGTGAGCGGCTACACCTTC	CASSVDSGGVSGYTF
-	-	TRBJ1-3	TRBV5-1	TGCGCCAGCAGTTATGACAGGCCGGGAAACACCATATATTTT	CASSYDRPGNTIYF
once	-	TRBJ2-1	TRBV27	TGTGCCAGCAGTCAAACGAACGGCAATGAGCAGTTCTTC	CASSQTNGNEQFF
-	TRBD1	TRBJ2-2	TRBV7-3	TGTGCCAGCAGCCAAGACAGGGCGGCTGGTGGGGAGCTGTTTTTT	CASSQDRAAGGELFF
once	-	TRBJ2-7	TRBV5-4	TGTGCCAGCAGCTTCGGACTTGGTCCGTACGAGCAGTACTTC	CASSFGLGPYEQYF
once	TRBD1	TRBJ2-7	TRBV5-6	TGTGCCAGCAGCTTAGCGGGACAGGGACACTACGAGCAGTACTTC	CASSLAGQGHYEQYF
once	TRBD2	TRBJ2-7	TRBV28	TGTGCCAGCACCTTTGCGGGAGAGATCTACGAGCAGTACTTC	CASTFAGEIYEQYF
-	TRBD1	TRBJ2-7	TRBV6-5	TGTGCCAGCAGTATACGACAGGGGAACTACGAGCAGTACTTC	CASSIRQGNYEQYF